This record concerns one T cell receptor beta chain sequence. Its antigen remains unidentified. No base-level quality is on record; no much larger clone is a single base apart. TCRbeta CDR3 regions were amplified from genomic DNA by means of the immunoSEQ Assay, a bias-controlled multiplex PCR. On the study's bioinformatics: Within the assay, amplification of reference gene primers was used to estimate how many nucleated cells each sample contained. To quantify the absolute abundance of each unique TCRbeta CDR3 rearrangement, sequence reads were collapsed and filtered. For each sample, productive Simpson clonality was calculated by taking the square root of Simpson's diversity index across productive rearrangements. Imported from immuneACCESS, the table was reduced by TCRdb to in-frame sequences with V and J called. These copies leave out some clones; in studies compared against another copy, an unresolved V gene accounts for under half, and the cause of the remainder is not known. V and J calls and clone size are those listed in that table; D and trimming were worked out from the DNA. The sample table lists approximately 72,000 clones, roughly 90% of them with a count of one. Of the sample, around 28% is held by the ten largest clones.

The CDR3 contains 14 residues, cysteine and phenylalanine counted. This entry keeps only the CDR3 DNA: 42 bases, framed from base 1. The junction shows trimming of 5 bases on V and 2 bases on J, plus 13 bases between the germline ends. The germline V gene yields SNHLY for CDR1 and FYNNEI for CDR2. The collaborating institutions used their own protocols to collect whole blood in K2EDTA tubes. Collaborator samples were shipped for TCRbeta analysis as frozen whole blood, isolated PBMCs, or DNA extracted from either sample type. The source of the sample is a study of blood T cell repertoires in COVID-19 (TCRdb year 2020). Context from the whole study: The collaborator samples originated in the United States, Italy and Spain and spanned the acute and convalescent phases of COVID-19. The material from the prospective study consisted of cDNA or gDNA derived from T cells, B-cell-depleted T cells, or PBMCs. Deeply sampled blood TCRbeta repertoires from subjects exposed to, actively infected with, or recovered from COVID-19 were included in the dataset. The repertoires were made available in a free public database intended to serve as a resource for research on the immune response to SARS-CoV-2. Samples were obtained from the ongoing ImmuneRACE study (first 160 participants) and from 1,254 subjects provided by 6 global collaborators. Sample metadata almost always included a de-identified subject ID, COVID-19 status, age in years and sex. HLA class I and class II types, where available, came from metadata supplied by the sample provider rather than from assay-based typing.

General study outcomes and caveats: Clinical and demographic metadata were provided uncurated, with the amount varying by source and participant.

This sequence was found in a man in his fifties with acute or convalescent COVID-19. Sequenced: peripheral blood. The chain employs TRBV2 and TRBJ2-7, with no confident D gene call. The CDR3 loop reads CASSSAWSTYEQYF. Read as DNA, the sequence is TGTGCCAGCAGTAGCGCTTGGTCAACCTACGAGCAGTACTTC.